This TCR beta chain appears in the sequencing data of a study of blood T cell repertoires in COVID-19. Data came from immunoSEQ multiplex PCR; TCRdb stores just in-frame clones and leaves some out. The sample lists approximately 15,000 clones; over 75% were seen once. The CDR3 has 15 amino acids. V shed 9 bases and J 4 bases; nucleotides not matched to a gene: 10. Germline values: CDR1 LGHDT, CDR2 YNNKEL (reference sequence). The specimen sequenced was peripheral blood. The TCR sequence derives from a man aged 50 to 59 with active COVID-19. The chain uses TRBV3-1 (or the pseudogene TRBV3-2) and TRBJ2-3, with 10 nucleotides matching TRBD2. CDR3 bases: TGTGCCAGTCCCGAGCGGGAGGGGCGCCCAGATACGCAGTATTTT. This sequence encodes CASPEREGRPDTQYF.